The clone carrying this TCR beta chain turned up a few times. This sample is part of a study of T-cell memory formation after mild COVID-19. Study-wide background: TCR clusters showed largely donor specificity.

TCRdb used MiXCR to reprocess the 5' RACE reads, holding one entry per CDR3 protein. This sample yields roughly 300,000 distinct CDR3 sequences, of which 16% are seen a single time; more than 20% belongs to the top ten. The CDR3 runs to 14 residues. CDR1 is SGHVS and CDR2 is FNYEAQ in the germline V gene. Trimming cost V 5 bases and J 4 bases, with 14 bases left between them. The receptor was derived from a man between 18 and 29 years old who had mild COVID-19 (a few samples of this study predate the infection). Cell type and time point are not known. Input material: PBMCs or a T cell subset sorted from them (not recorded which). This chain uses TRBV7-6 with TRBJ1-2; no clear D gene. The CDR3 nucleotides read TGTGCCAGCAGCGTGGACGGGAGCCTCTATGGCTACACCTTC. Protein: CASSVDGSLYGYTF.